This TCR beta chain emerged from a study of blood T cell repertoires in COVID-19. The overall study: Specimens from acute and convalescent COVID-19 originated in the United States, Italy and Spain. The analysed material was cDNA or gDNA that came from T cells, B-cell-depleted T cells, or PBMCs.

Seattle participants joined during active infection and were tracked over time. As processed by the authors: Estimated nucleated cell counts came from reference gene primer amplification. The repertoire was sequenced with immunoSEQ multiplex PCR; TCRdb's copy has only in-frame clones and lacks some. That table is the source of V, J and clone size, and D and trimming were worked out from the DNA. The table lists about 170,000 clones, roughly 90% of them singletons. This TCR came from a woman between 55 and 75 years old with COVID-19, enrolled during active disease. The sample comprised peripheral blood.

The DNA for the CDR3 is TGTGCCAGCAGCGCCTCAGGGGCCTATGGCTACACCTTC. It specifies CASSASGAYGYTF. V usage is TRBV9 and J usage is TRBJ1-2; possibly TRBD1 for D (6 bases). The CDR3 has 13 residues. CDR1 SGDLS and CDR2 YYNGEE come from the germline V gene. V lost 3 bases and J 4 bases, leaving 10 bases between the germline ends.